These 11 T cell receptor beta chains were sequenced from one sample in a study of blood T cell repertoires in COVID-19. Only in-frame clones appear in the TCRdb table, and some are missing; sequencing was by immunoSEQ multiplex PCR. The sample records approximately 130,000 clones, 83% being singletons. The sequenced sample consisted of PBMCs or T cells enriched from blood (not recorded which). The receptors originated from a man between 25 and 39 years old who had recovered from COVID-19.

The rearrangement joins TRBV11-3 to TRBJ2-1; 10 nucleotides match TRBD2. This CDR3 has 16 residues. Germline V gene sequence: CDR1 SGHNT, CDR2 YENEEA. Trimming at V came to 4 bases and at J to 8 bases, leaving 11 bases not matched to a gene. This CDR3 is CASSSGGGAGGDEQFF. The CDR3 coding sequence is TGTGCCAGCAGCTCCGGGGGGGGAGCGGGAGGGGATGAGCAGTTCTTC.

This clone was seen just once. The rearrangement uses TRBV3-1 (or the pseudogene TRBV3-2) and TRBJ2-2, with TRBD1 matching 7 bases. The J segment lost 4 bases and the V segment lost 4 bases, leaving 12 bases of the junction unmatched. CDR1 LGHDT and CDR2 YNNKEL come from the germline V gene (reference sequence). The length of the CDR3 is 17 residues. This CDR3 is CASSLRNRGKVTGELFF. DNA for the CDR3: TGTGCCAGCAGCCTCAGGAACAGGGGCAAGGTCACCGGGGAGCTGTTTTTT.

The rearrangement links TRBV7-9 to TRBJ1-3, with D perhaps TRBD1 (5 bases). V lost 2 bases, J lost 6 bases, and 8 bases lay in between. Per the germline V gene, CDR1 is SEHNR and CDR2 is FQNEAQ (reference sequence). The CDR3 totals 13 residues. This CDR3 reads CASSLNGQNTIYF. CDR3 DNA sequence: TGTGCCAGCAGCTTAAACGGACAAAACACCATATATTTT.

This clone has more than one count but fewer than ten. The chain recombines TRBV6-4 with TRBJ2-1; 9 nucleotides match TRBD2. V shed 4 bases, J shed 4 bases, and the junction held 2 bases outside the gene matches. The germline CDR1 and CDR2 sequences are MRHNA and SNTAGT. The CDR3 consists of 14 residues. The CDR3 nucleotides are TGTGCCAGCAGTGCTAGCGGGGAATACAATGAGCAGTTCTTC. It is translated as CASSASGEYNEQFF.

This clone appeared a single time. The chain is built from TRBV7-9 and TRBJ2-7; D is perhaps TRBD2 (6 bases). The germline V and J ends were trimmed by 5 bases and 1 base, with 18 bases remaining between them. Germline CDR1 reads SEHNR; CDR2 reads FQNEAQ (reference sequence). This CDR3 comprises 16 residues. CDR3 DNA sequence: TGTGCCAGCAGCCCCCCGGGACTTGTCGCGTCCTACGAGCAGTACTTC. Its protein is CASSPPGLVASYEQYF.

This chain joins TRBV6-5 and TRBJ1-1, with D possibly TRBD1 on 5 matching bases. Between the trimmed V and J ends, which lost 4 bases and 0 bases, there was a span of 9 bases. CDR1 is MNHEY, CDR2 SVGAGI, per germline. CDR3 length: 14 amino acids. Here the CDR3 reads CASSSGLLNTEAFF. CDR3 nucleotides: TGTGCCAGCAGTTCAGGGTTATTGAACACTGAAGCTTTCTTT.

The CDR3 loop reads CASSANNYGYTF. In nucleotides, the CDR3 is TGCGCCAGCAGCGCGAATAACTATGGCTACACCTTC. This chain uses TRBV5-1 with TRBJ1-2; D is ambiguous. Trimming shortened V by 4 bases and J by 1 base, and 5 bases separated the two germline ends. Germline V CDR1 and CDR2: SGHRS, YFSETQ. The CDR3 consists of 12 residues.

This chain connects TRBV7-9 to TRBJ1-1, with 7 bases that match TRBD1. Germline CDR1 reads SEHNR; CDR2 reads FQNEAQ (reference sequence). Trimming at V came to 1 base and at J to 4 bases, leaving 6 bases not matched to a gene. CDR3 length: 15 residues. The CDR3 region has the DNA TGTGCCAGCAGCTTAGTGCAGGGGGAATTCACTGAAGCTTTCTTT. Amino acids: CASSLVQGEFTEAFF. Full variable domain (missing parts from reference TRBV7-9 and TRBJ1-1): DTGVSQNPRHKITKRGQNVTFRCDPISEHNRLYWYRQTLGQGPEFLTYFQNEAQLEKSRLLSDRFSAERPKGSFSTLEIQRTEQGDSAMYLCASSLVQGEFTEAFFGQGTRLTVV.

The chain carries TRBV7-3 and TRBJ1-2; TRBD1 might be the D (6 bases). There are 15 residues in the CDR3. V was clipped by 4 bases and J by 5 bases, with 17 bases between them. Germline values: CDR1 SGHTA, CDR2 FQGTGA. CDR3 sequence reads: CASSSGAGQGYGYTF. CDR3 DNA: TGTGCCAGCAGCTCCGGGGCCGGGCAGGGGTATGGCTACACCTTC. The whole variable domain, filled in from reference TRBV7-3 and TRBJ1-2, reads GAGVSQTPSNKVTEKGKYVELRCDPISGHTALYWYRQSLGQGPEFLIYFQGTGAADDSGLPNDRFFAVRPEGSVSTLKIQRTERGDSAVYLCASSSGAGQGYGYTFGSGTRLTVV.

Comment on this clone: Distinct nucleotide sequences in the sample also encode this CDR3. CDR3 sequence: CASSLGQSTDTQYF. The CDR3 DNA follows: TGCGCCAGCAGCTTGGGGCAGAGCACAGATACGCAGTATTTT. The J gene is TRBJ2-3, the V gene TRBV5-1; D not resolved. Per the germline V gene, CDR1 is SGHRS and CDR2 is YFSETQ. V was cut by 0 bases and J by 0 bases, with 5 bases left in between. The CDR3 spans 14 residues.

The V call is TRBV7-9, the J call TRBJ2-5, with a possible D match to TRBD2 (6 bases). CDR3 length: 15 residues. The V and J ends lost 3 bases and 3 bases respectively, with 14 bases between them. Looked up from germline, CDR1 is SEHNR and CDR2 is FQNEAQ (reference sequence). The CDR3 loop reads CASSLAGSHKETQYF. For the CDR3, the DNA is TGTGCCAGCAGCTTGGCGGGGTCTCACAAAGAGACCCAGTACTTC. Drawing the rest from reference TRBV7-9 and TRBJ2-5, the complete variable domain is DTGVSQNPRHKITKRGQNVTFRCDPISEHNRLYWYRQTLGQGPEFLTYFQNEAQLEKSRLLSDRFSAERPKGSFSTLEIQRTEQGDSAMYLCASSLAGSHKETQYFGPGTRLLVL.